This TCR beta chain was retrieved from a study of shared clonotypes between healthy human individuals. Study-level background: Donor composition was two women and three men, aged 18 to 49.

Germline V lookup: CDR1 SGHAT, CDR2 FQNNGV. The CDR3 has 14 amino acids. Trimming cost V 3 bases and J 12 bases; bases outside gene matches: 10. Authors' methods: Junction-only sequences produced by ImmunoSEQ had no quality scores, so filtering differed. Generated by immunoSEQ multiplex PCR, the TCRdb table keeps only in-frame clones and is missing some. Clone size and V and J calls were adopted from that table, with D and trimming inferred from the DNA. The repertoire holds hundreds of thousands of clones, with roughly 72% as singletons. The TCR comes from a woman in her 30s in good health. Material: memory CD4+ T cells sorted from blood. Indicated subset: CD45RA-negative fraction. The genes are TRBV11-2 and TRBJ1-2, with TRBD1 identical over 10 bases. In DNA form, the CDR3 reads TGTGCCAGCAGCTTGACAGGGGGCGATCGGCGAAACACCTTC. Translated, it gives CASSLTGGDRRNTF.